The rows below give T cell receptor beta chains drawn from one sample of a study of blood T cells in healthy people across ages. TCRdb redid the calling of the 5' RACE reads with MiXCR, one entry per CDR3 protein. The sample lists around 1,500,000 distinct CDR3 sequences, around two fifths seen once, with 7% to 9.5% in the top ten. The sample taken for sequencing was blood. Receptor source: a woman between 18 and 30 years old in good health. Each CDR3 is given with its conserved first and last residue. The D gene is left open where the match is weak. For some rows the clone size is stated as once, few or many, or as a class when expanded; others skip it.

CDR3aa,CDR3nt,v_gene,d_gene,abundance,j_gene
CASRDTGTDTQYF,TGTGCCAGCAGAGATACAGGAACAGATACGCAGTATTTT,TRBV6-1,-,many,TRBJ2-3
CASSYSRRGNSKNIQYF,TGTGCCAGCAGTTACTCCCGGCGGGGGAATTCCAAAAACATTCAGTACTTC,TRBV6-5,TRBD2,few,TRBJ2-4
CASSQAHGKRAEQYF,TGCGCCAGCAGCCAGGCACACGGGAAGAGAGCCGAGCAGTACTTC,TRBV4-1,-,-,TRBJ2-7
CASSRLEGGGGDTQYF,TGTGCCAGCAGCCGCTTAGAGGGGGGAGGCGGGGATACGCAGTATTTT,TRBV6-6,-,few,TRBJ2-3
CASSGLAGATYEQYF,TGTGCCAGCAGCGGACTAGCGGGGGCCACCTACGAGCAGTACTTC,TRBV13,TRBD2,-,TRBJ2-7
CASSEGRVNTEAFF,TGTGCCAGCAGTGAAGGTCGGGTGAACACTGAAGCTTTCTTT,TRBV6-1,-,-,TRBJ1-1
CASSLRDSLNTEAFF,TGTGCCAGCAGCTTGAGGGACAGTTTGAACACTGAAGCTTTCTTT,TRBV7-2,TRBD1,-,TRBJ1-1
CASSQVALQETQYF,TGCGCCAGCAGCCAAGTGGCGCTCCAAGAGACCCAGTACTTC,TRBV4-1,-,-,TRBJ2-5
CSVEKTGTEEKYF,TGCAGCGTTGAAAAGACCGGGACGGAAGAGAAGTACTTC,TRBV29-1,-,few,TRBJ2-5
CASNSKTSGRNEQFF,TGTGCCAGCAATTCAAAGACTAGCGGGAGGAATGAGCAGTTCTTC,TRBV6-1,TRBD2,-,TRBJ2-1
CASRHQQGDGKNIQYF,TGTGCCAGCAGACATCAACAGGGGGATGGCAAAAACATTCAGTACTTC,TRBV28,TRBD1,-,TRBJ2-4
CASSQVPKTSGGGNEQFF,TGCGCCAGCAGCCAAGTACCAAAGACTAGCGGGGGGGGCAATGAGCAGTTCTTC,TRBV4-1,TRBD2,few,TRBJ2-1
CASSPGTSKGHEQYF,TGTGCCAGCTCACCAGGGACCTCCAAGGGACACGAGCAGTACTTC,TRBV18,-,few,TRBJ2-7
CASSLSRTGSNTEAFF,TGTGCCAGCAGTTTATCCAGGACAGGGTCGAACACTGAAGCTTTCTTT,TRBV27,TRBD1,-,TRBJ1-1
CSAGDRPGDTIYF,TGCAGTGCTGGGGACAGGCCTGGGGACACCATATATTTT,TRBV20-1,TRBD1,-,TRBJ1-3
CSARQTGAWNTEAFF,TGCAGTGCTAGACAGACAGGGGCTTGGAACACTGAAGCTTTCTTT,TRBV20-1,TRBD1,-,TRBJ1-1
CAISGGDAQYF,TGTGCCATCAGTGGCGGAGATGCGCAGTATTTT,TRBV10-3,-,-,TRBJ2-3
CSVEARGGTNEQFF,TGCAGCGTTGAAGCCCGTGGGGGTACAAATGAGCAGTTCTTC,TRBV29-1,-,few,TRBJ2-1
CSASPRGAGGYTF,TGCAGTGCTAGCCCCAGAGGGGCAGGGGGCTACACCTTC,TRBV20-1,-,once,TRBJ1-2
CASSLARNQPQHF,TGTGCCAGCAGTTTGGCTCGCAATCAGCCCCAGCATTTT,TRBV27,-,few,TRBJ1-5
CASSQDGTGGSPLHF,TGCGCCAGCAGCCAAGATGGGACAGGGGGTTCACCCCTCCACTTT,TRBV4-1,TRBD1,-,TRBJ1-6
CSARVAGMDTDTQYF,TGCAGTGCTAGAGTTGCGGGAATGGACACAGATACGCAGTATTTT,TRBV20-1,-,-,TRBJ2-3
CSARPVSYEQYF,TGCAGTGCTAGACCGGTCTCCTACGAGCAGTACTTC,TRBV20-1,-,-,TRBJ2-7
CASSLYLTSGAATDTQYF,TGTGCCAGCAGTTTATACCTAACGAGCGGGGCCGCCACAGATACGCAGTATTTT,TRBV28,TRBD2,few,TRBJ2-3
CASSPGGEDNEKLFF,TGTGCCAGCAGCCCAGGGGGGGAGGATAATGAAAAACTGTTTTTT,TRBV4-2,TRBD1,few,TRBJ1-4
CASSLLWAEQFF,TGTGCCAGCAGCCTATTATGGGCTGAGCAGTTCTTC,TRBV6-6,-,few,TRBJ2-1
CASSWGGSGSYGYTF,TGTGCCAGCAGCTGGGGGGGTTCAGGGTCATATGGCTACACCTTC,TRBV5-6,-,-,TRBJ1-2
CASRLSSSYEQYF,TGCGCCAGCCGACTCAGCAGCTCCTACGAGCAGTACTTC,TRBV5-1,-,-,TRBJ2-7
CASSPRLIQGETQYF,TGTGCCAGCAGCCCTCGACTCATCCAGGGAGAGACCCAGTACTTC,TRBV14,-,-,TRBJ2-5
CASSGDREGPMNTEAFF,TGTGCCAGCAGTGGGGACAGGGAGGGCCCCATGAACACTGAAGCTTTCTTT,TRBV28,TRBD1,-,TRBJ1-1
CASSAYRGLRYEQYF,TGTGCCAGCAGTGCCTACAGGGGATTACGCTACGAGCAGTACTTC,TRBV6-1,TRBD1,few,TRBJ2-7
CASSPLDRGYEQYF,TGTGCCAGCAGCCCCTTAGACAGGGGCTACGAGCAGTACTTC,TRBV11-2,TRBD1,few,TRBJ2-7
CASGGTTGYTF,TGTGCCTCGGGGGGAACTACTGGCTACACCTTC,TRBV6-6,-,-,TRBJ1-2
CASSSTSGIQETQFF,TGTGCCAGCAGTTCGACTAGCGGGATACAAGAGACCCAGTTCTTC,TRBV6-1,TRBD2,-,TRBJ2-1
CSARAPGLAGNEQFF,TGCAGTGCTAGAGCTCCGGGACTAGCGGGTAATGAGCAGTTCTTC,TRBV20-1,TRBD2,-,TRBJ2-1
CASSRAGGGSEQYF,TGTGCCAGCTCTAGGGCGGGAGGCGGTTCCGAGCAGTACTTC,TRBV25-1,TRBD2,few,TRBJ2-7
CASSQTELYEQYF,TGCGCCAGCAGCCAGACAGAACTCTACGAGCAGTACTTC,TRBV4-1,-,few,TRBJ2-7
CPSTLAGLTNQPQHF,TGTCCCAGCACTTTAGCGGGACTGACGAATCAGCCCCAGCATTTT,TRBV7-2,-,-,TRBJ1-5
CASSQVTSGYNEQYF,TGCGCCAGCAGCCAAGTCACTAGCGGCTACAATGAGCAGTACTTC,TRBV4-1,TRBD2,-,TRBJ2-5
CASSSSSGTGFTGELFF,TGTGCCAGCAGTTCCTCCTCCGGGACAGGGTTCACCGGGGAGCTGTTTTTT,TRBV6-5,TRBD1,-,TRBJ2-2
CASSQETRQDEAFF,TGCGCCAGCAGCCAAGAGACCCGACAGGATGAAGCTTTCTTT,TRBV4-1,-,-,TRBJ1-1
CASRNVQGGNQPQHF,TGTGCCAGCAGGAACGTACAGGGCGGCAATCAGCCCCAGCATTTT,TRBV7-6,-,-,TRBJ1-5
CASSPWTGNDEQYF,TGTGCCAGCAGTCCGTGGACGGGGAACGACGAGCAGTACTTC,TRBV27,-,-,TRBJ2-7
CASSLRVAGGEQYF,TGCGCCAGCAGCTTGAGGGTAGCGGGAGGTGAGCAGTACTTC,TRBV5-1,TRBD2,-,TRBJ2-5
CASADLSGRAHEQYF,TGTGCTAGTGCCGACCTTAGCGGGAGGGCCCATGAGCAGTACTTC,TRBV12-5,TRBD2,few,TRBJ2-5
CASSESGVGSYGYTF,TGTGCCAGCAGTGAATCGGGAGTGGGATCGTATGGCTACACCTTC,TRBV6-1,-,-,TRBJ1-2
CASSQVADTEAFF,TGTGCCAGCAGCCAAGTCGCTGACACTGAAGCTTTCTTT,TRBV3-1,-,-,TRBJ1-1
CASSLVPSTDTQYF,TGTGCCAGCAGCTTAGTCCCTAGCACAGATACGCAGTATTTT,TRBV12-3/TRBV12-4,-,many,TRBJ2-3